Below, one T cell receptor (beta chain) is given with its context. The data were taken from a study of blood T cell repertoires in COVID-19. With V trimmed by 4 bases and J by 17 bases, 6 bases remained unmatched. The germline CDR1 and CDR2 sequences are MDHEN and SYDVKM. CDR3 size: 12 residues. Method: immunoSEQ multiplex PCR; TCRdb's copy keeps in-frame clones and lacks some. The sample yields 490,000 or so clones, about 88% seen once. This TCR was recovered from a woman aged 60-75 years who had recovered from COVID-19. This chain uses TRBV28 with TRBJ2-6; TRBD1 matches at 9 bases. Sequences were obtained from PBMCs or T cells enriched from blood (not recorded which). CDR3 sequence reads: CASSYDRGDLTF. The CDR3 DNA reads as TGTGCCAGCAGTTACGACAGGGGGGATTTGACTTTC.